The rows below give T cell receptor beta chains drawn from one sample of a study of technical replicates of blood from several donors. Sequencing was performed with immunoSEQ multiplex PCR; in TCRdb, only in-frame clones are kept and a portion is missing. Of about 60,000 clones detected, 87% appear once; the ten largest clones hold roughly 5.6%. Sequencing was carried out using PBMCs. These TCRs come from a human donor in good health. Some clones in this sample may be carry-over from other donors' samples. Each CDR3 is given with its conserved first and last residue. D genes are given only for firm matches. Some rows have no size entry. The others give once, few or many, or a class for an expanded clone.

v_gene: TRBV30
j_gene: TRBJ1-5
abundance: NA
d_gene: NA
CDR3aa: CAWSGQGNQPQHF
CDR3nt: TGTGCCTGGAGTGGGCAGGGTAATCAGCCCCAGCATTTT

v_gene: TRBV5-4
j_gene: TRBJ2-1
abundance: NA
d_gene: TRBD2
CDR3aa: CASSPGIAGLSSYNEQFF
CDR3nt: TGTGCCAGCAGCCCCGGGATAGCGGGGCTCAGCTCCTACAATGAGCAGTTCTTC

v_gene: TRBV7-2
j_gene: TRBJ1-2
abundance: few
d_gene: NA
CDR3aa: CASSLERQVNYGYTF
CDR3nt: TGTGCCAGCAGCTTAGAGAGACAGGTTAACTATGGCTACACCTTC

v_gene: TRBV6-1
j_gene: TRBJ1-1
abundance: NA
d_gene: NA
CDR3aa: CASSVQGNTEAFF
CDR3nt: TGTGCCAGCAGTGTACAGGGGAACACTGAAGCTTTCTTT

v_gene: TRBV4-3
j_gene: TRBJ1-1
abundance: NA
d_gene: TRBD1
CDR3aa: CASSQDRGQGLGAFF
CDR3nt: TGCGCCAGCAGCCAAGATAGGGGGCAGGGCCTTGGTGCTTTCTTT

v_gene: TRBV5-5
j_gene: TRBJ1-6
abundance: NA
d_gene: TRBD1
CDR3aa: CASSLARQGGSPLHF
CDR3nt: TGTGCCAGCAGCTTGGCGCGACAGGGGGGTTCACCCCTCCACTTT

v_gene: TRBV18
j_gene: TRBJ2-6
abundance: NA
d_gene: TRBD2
CDR3aa: CASSPRPGGRELSGANVLTF
CDR3nt: TGTGCCAGCTCACCACGGCCGGGCGGGCGGGAGCTCTCTGGGGCCAACGTCCTGACTTTC

v_gene: TRBV4-3
j_gene: TRBJ2-2
abundance: NA
d_gene: NA
CDR3aa: CASRGERNTGELFF
CDR3nt: TGCGCCAGCAGAGGGGAACGAAACACCGGGGAGCTGTTTTTT

v_gene: TRBV9
j_gene: TRBJ2-6
abundance: NA
d_gene: NA
CDR3aa: CASNRGGANVLTF
CDR3nt: TGTGCCAGCAACCGAGGTGGGGCCAACGTCCTGACTTTC

v_gene: TRBV30
j_gene: TRBJ1-1
abundance: NA
d_gene: TRBD1
CDR3aa: CAWSRGQLNTEAFF
CDR3nt: TGTGCCTGGAGTAGGGGGCAATTGAACACTGAAGCTTTCTTT

v_gene: TRBV7-2
j_gene: TRBJ2-5
abundance: NA
d_gene: TRBD2
CDR3aa: CASSLFRGGQETQYF
CDR3nt: TGTGCCAGCAGCTTATTTCGGGGGGGGCAAGAGACCCAGTACTTC

v_gene: TRBV19
j_gene: TRBJ2-1
abundance: many
d_gene: NA
CDR3aa: CASSIESDYNEQFF
CDR3nt: TGTGCCAGTAGTATAGAAAGCGATTACAATGAGCAGTTCTTC

v_gene: TRBV7-3
j_gene: TRBJ2-5
abundance: once
d_gene: NA
CDR3aa: CASSLTGGKETQYF
CDR3nt: TGTGCCAGCAGCTTAACGGGGGGAAAAGAGACCCAGTACTTC

v_gene: TRBV19
j_gene: TRBJ1-1
abundance: few
d_gene: NA
CDR3aa: CASSITENTEAFF
CDR3nt: TGTGCCAGTAGTATTACAGAAAACACTGAAGCTTTCTTT

v_gene: TRBV27
j_gene: TRBJ1-2
abundance: NA
d_gene: NA
CDR3aa: CASSGGAGYTF
CDR3nt: TGTGCCAGCAGTGGGGGGGCTGGCTACACCTTC

v_gene: TRBV6-4
j_gene: TRBJ2-1
abundance: NA
d_gene: NA
CDR3aa: CASSDVGGPIGEQFF
CDR3nt: TGTGCCAGCAGTGATGTGGGGGGGCCAATTGGAGAGCAGTTCTTC